These T cell receptor beta chains were read from a single sample in a study of cytomegalovirus exposure and HLA in healthy donors. The protocol was immunoSEQ multiplex PCR, while the TCRdb copy is restricted to in-frame clones and leaves out a portion. This sample has approximately 150,000 clones, with approximately 70% found just once. Material for sequencing was PBMCs. These TCRs come from a woman in her fifties or sixties in good health and CMV-seronegative. Both conserved end residues are trimmed from each CDR3. Expanded clones get a size class; other rows say once, few or many, or leave the size out.

j_call v_call clone_size cdr3_aa
TRBJ2-7 TRBV11-2 . ASSLESFSEQY
TRBJ2-3 TRBV7-8 . ASSPQGLAAITDTQY
TRBJ2-1 TRBV29-1 once SVVGGGGSGEQF
TRBJ1-2 TRBV5-8 . ASSLVRAGGAYGYT
TRBJ2-3 TRBV29-1 once SVEPGGDTQY
TRBJ2-5 TRBV7-2 . ASSLVRTGGRETQY
. TRBV4-3 once ASSQYFSYEQY
TRBJ1-2 TRBV5-1 few ASSFQQGAANYGYT
TRBJ2-6 TRBV5-6 . ASSLHILSGANVLT
TRBJ2-7 TRBV7-2 . ASSLVASGGPYEQY
TRBJ2-3 TRBV7-9 . ASSLGRDFGTDTQY
TRBJ1-2 TRBV20-1 many SATGSGGYT
TRBJ2-3 TRBV7-2 . ASRLGLSTDTQY
TRBJ1-1 TRBV4-3 . ASGQGNTEAF
TRBJ2-3 TRBV19 . ASSVEGTDTQY
TRBJ1-3 TRBV10-3 . AISEPGRDSGNTIY
TRBJ1-5 TRBV7-8 . ASSLGPYSNQPQH
TRBJ1-1 TRBV4-2 . ASSRDILNTEAF
TRBJ2-7 TRBV7-8 few ASSAHEEQY
TRBJ2-7 TRBV7-2 . ASSRGLAGHEQY
TRBJ1-1 TRBV5-4 . ASSPRTGSNTEAF
TRBJ2-3 TRBV5-8 . ASSLGRHTDTQY
TRBJ1-1 TRBV19 . ASRSGQGSMNTEAF
TRBJ1-1 TRBV19 many ASSIALTTEAF
TRBJ1-1 TRBV21-1 . ASSKGAVLNTEAF
TRBJ1-5 TRBV6-5 . ASSDTGRGGPQH
TRBJ2-4 TRBV6-1 few ASSELQTGVAKNIQY
TRBJ2-7 TRBV5-1 . ASSLGTGGNEQY
TRBJ2-3 TRBV19 . ASSIAGGEDTQY
TRBJ2-7 TRBV18 . ASSPRSARGTEEQY
TRBJ2-5 TRBV5-6 . ASRREEGGKETQY
TRBJ2-7 TRBV15 . ATSRGRQGAREQY
TRBJ2-5 TRBV6-5 . ASSYSKVGGRETQY
TRBJ1-2 TRBV6-5 . ASSQYRAMDYGYT
TRBJ2-7 TRBV6-5 . ASSTSGSPFLEQY
TRBJ1-1 TRBV6-5 . ASNLYPEAF
TRBJ1-2 TRBV5-3 . ASSLGGYGYT
TRBJ2-7 TRBV6-5 few ASRRTSGAYEQY
TRBJ2-1 TRBV15 . ATSLRLDNEQF
TRBJ2-5 TRBV27 . ASSFRRTSVQETQY
TRBJ1-2 TRBV6-1 . ASSARAGGGGDMSGYT
TRBJ2-7 TRBV28 . ASSYGREIYEQY
TRBJ2-3 TRBV4-3 . ASSQGLAGGGDTQY
TRBJ2-1 TRBV27 . ASSFGLAGGPGEQF
TRBJ1-1 TRBV2 . ASEGGVNTEAF
TRBJ2-7 TRBV5-6 few ASSLMALVEQY
TRBJ2-7 TRBV18 . ASSPSGPSSYEQY
TRBJ2-7 TRBV27 . ASSLSGTSTYEQY
TRBJ2-5 TRBV5-6 . ASSLVRGGGETQY
TRBJ2-2 TRBV9 . ASRAGGATGELF
TRBJ2-7 TRBV7-6 once ASSLAGGGSSSYEQY
TRBJ2-3 TRBV2 . ASGADRADTDTQY
TRBJ1-4 TRBV4-1 . ASSQQGGADEKLF
TRBJ1-2 TRBV28 few ASSSLDRGPGYT
TRBJ2-4 TRBV7-9 . ASSLDMTIQY